These 19 T cell receptor beta chains originate from one sample sequenced in a study of shared clonotypes between healthy human individuals. TCRdb keeps only in-frame clones here, not all; method: immunoSEQ multiplex PCR. The sample has about 980,000 clones, 76% seen once. Input material: memory CD4+ T cells sorted from blood. Subset of the sample: CD45RA-negative fraction. The origin of the receptors is a man aged 18 to 30 in good health.

The V call is TRBV15, the J call TRBJ2-5, with a weak D call TRBD2 (5 bases). Trimming pared 3 bases from V and 5 bases from J, leaving 13 bases between. Germline assignment: CDR1 LNHNV and CDR2 YYDKDF (reference sequence). This CDR3 has 14 amino acids. In DNA form, the CDR3 reads TGTGCCACCAGCAGCCCCCGGGAAGGTGAGACCCAGTACTTC. This encodes CATSSPREGETQYF.

The chain couples TRBV28 to TRBJ2-7; 10 bases align to TRBD2. V was clipped by 2 bases and J by 1 base; unmatched bases: 2. CDR3 length equals 15 residues. Germline CDR1 is MDHEN and CDR2 is SYDVKM. The CDR3 sequence is CASSLILAGSYEQYF. The DNA of the CDR3 is TGTGCCAGCAGTTTAATACTAGCGGGGTCCTACGAGCAGTACTTC. Variable domain in full (rest from reference TRBV28 and TRBJ2-7): DVKVTQSSRYLVKRTGEKVFLECVQDMDHENMFWYRQDPGLGLRLIYFSYDVKMKEKGDIPEGYSVSREKKERFSLILESASTNQTSMYLCASSLILAGSYEQYFGPGTRLTVT.

DNA of the CDR3: TGCGCCAGCAGCCTAAGACAGGATAATTCACCCCTCCACTTT. Its protein product is CASSLRQDNSPLHF. This chain joins TRBV5-1 and TRBJ1-6, with a weak D call TRBD1 (6 bases). Trimming shortened V by 4 bases and J by 5 bases, and 10 bases separated the two germline ends. Germline CDR1 is SGHRS and CDR2 is YFSETQ. The CDR3 spans 14 residues.

With regard to this clone: Other DNA sequences of this sample code for an identical CDR3. CDR3 sequence (DNA): TGTGCCAGCAGCTTCGGGACGGAGAATTCACCCCTCCACTTT. Protein: CASSFGTENSPLHF. The rearrangement joins TRBV7-2 to TRBJ1-6, with D maybe TRBD1 (5 bases). Germline CDR1 SGHTA, CDR2 FQGNSA. CDR3 length: 14 residues. V was clipped by 3 bases and J by 7 bases, with 10 bases between them.

This rearrangement joins TRBV5-6 to TRBJ2-1; D is ambiguous. Trimming took off 0 bases at V and 8 bases at J, with 18 bases between the two ends. CDR1 is SGHDT, CDR2 YYEEEE, per germline. The CDR3 runs 16 residues. CDR3 sequence: CASSLDSGGKLYEQFF. In DNA form, the CDR3 reads TGTGCCAGCAGCTTGGACTCTGGTGGGAAGCTCTATGAGCAGTTCTTC.

This chain joins TRBV7-2 and TRBJ1-3; possibly TRBD1 for D (5 bases). Germline CDR1 SGHTA, CDR2 FQGNSA. Trimming took off 1 base at V and 0 bases at J, with 7 bases between the two ends. The CDR3 covers 15 residues. For the CDR3, the DNA is TGTGCCAGCAGCTTAGACAGGTTCTCTGGAAACACCATATATTTT. This gives the protein CASSLDRFSGNTIYF.

Concerning this clone itself: Other DNA sequences in the same sample also yield this CDR3. V and J are TRBV6-5 and TRBJ2-7, with 9 bases fitting TRBD1. V lost 0 bases and J lost 0; bases outside the gene matches: 0. This CDR3 has 15 residues. Germline assignment: CDR1 MNHEY and CDR2 SVGAGI. The DNA for the CDR3 is TGTGCCAGCAGTTACTCGGGACAGGGCTCCTACGAGCAGTACTTC. Translation: CASSYSGQGSYEQYF.

The rearrangement uses TRBV7-6 and TRBJ2-7; 10 bases fit TRBD1. Germline V gene lookup returns CDR1 SGHVS and CDR2 FNYEAQ. This CDR3 comprises 15 residues. V shed 4 bases and J 4 bases; nucleotides not matched to a gene: 7. The CDR3 protein is CASSSRDRGVYEQYF. The CDR3 nucleotides are TGTGCCAGCAGCTCCCGGGACAGGGGTGTATACGAGCAGTACTTC. The full variable domain, its missing parts supplied by reference TRBV7-6 and TRBJ2-7, is GAGVSQSPRYKVTKRGQDVALRCDPISGHVSLYWYRQALGQGPEFLTYFNYEAQQDKSGLPNDRFSAERPEGSISTLTIQRTEQRDSAMYRCASSSRDRGVYEQYFGPGTRLTVT.

The V call is TRBV29-1, the J call TRBJ2-1, with TRBD1 matching over 8 bases. The CDR3 is 12 residues long. Germline V gene lookup returns CDR1 SQVTM and CDR2 ANQGSEA. The J segment lost 9 bases and the V segment lost 4 bases, leaving 5 bases of the junction unmatched. This CDR3 reads CSVGQGAFEQFF. The CDR3 DNA is TGCAGCGTTGGTCAGGGGGCGTTTGAGCAGTTCTTC.

This sequence joins TRBV5-1 and TRBJ2-3, with TRBD1 identical over 9 bases. After removal of 2 bases from V and 2 bases from J, the junction contained 3 bases not matched to a gene. Germline V gene data show CDR1 as SGHRS and CDR2 as YFSETQ. The CDR3 runs to 15 residues. The CDR3 here is CASSFGDRDTDTQYF. As DNA, the CDR3 is TGCGCCAGCAGCTTCGGGGACAGGGACACAGATACGCAGTATTTT.

The J gene is TRBJ1-1, the V gene TRBV7-3; the D is unclear. Germline CDR1 reads SGHTA; CDR2 reads FQGTGA. This CDR3 is built from 13 residues. The V and J ends lost 4 bases and 11 bases respectively, with 17 bases between them. CDR3 coding DNA: TGTGCCAGCAGCTCCCAAACGGACGGCACTGCTTTCTTT. Amino acid sequence: CASSSQTDGTAFF.

The chain recombines TRBV4-3 with TRBJ2-1, with 8 bases matching TRBD2. The ends lost 4 bases at V and 4 bases at J; junction bases unmatched: 3. Germline CDR1 is LGHNA and CDR2 is YSLEER. CDR3 length equals 14 residues. Here the CDR3 reads CASSRAGVYNEQFF. The CDR3 DNA follows: TGCGCCAGCAGCCGAGCGGGAGTATACAATGAGCAGTTCTTC.

The chain has TRBV15 and TRBJ2-5; TRBD2 might be the D (5 bases). Trimming pared 1 base from V and 5 bases from J, leaving 14 bases between. The CDR3 length is 15 residues. CDR1 is LNHNV and CDR2 is YYDKDF in the germline V gene (reference sequence). The DNA of the CDR3 is TGTGCCACCAGCAGAGCTCCGGAGGCTCAGGAGACCCAGTACTTC. It encodes CATSRAPEAQETQYF.

The chain is built from TRBV5-1 and TRBJ2-7, with D possibly being TRBD1 (5 bases). The CDR3 contains 14 residues. In germline, CDR1 is SGHRS, CDR2 YFSETQ. Trimming cost V 2 bases and J 4 bases, with 13 bases left between them. The CDR3 protein is CASSFRIPGYEQYF. CDR3 nucleotide sequence: TGCGCCAGCAGCTTCCGGATCCCAGGGTACGAGCAGTACTTC. The variable domain in full, with the rest retrieved from reference TRBV5-1 and TRBJ2-7, is KAGVTQTPRYLIKTRGQQVTLSCSPISGHRSVSWYQQTPGQGLQFLFEYFSETQRNKGNFPGRFSGRQFSNSRSEMNVSTLELGDSALYLCASSFRIPGYEQYFGPGTRLTVT.

This chain joins TRBV6-5 and TRBJ2-7; 11 bases agree with TRBD2. The CDR3 length is 15 residues. The germline V gene encodes CDR1 MNHEY and CDR2 SVGAGI. V dropped 2 bases and J dropped 2; count of bases not matched to a gene: 2. CDR3: CASSYPTSGTYEQYF. The CDR3 nucleotides read TGTGCCAGCAGTTACCCGACTAGCGGGACCTACGAGCAGTACTTC.

This clone was detected once. The chain recombines TRBV5-1 with TRBJ2-3; D is uncertain. Trimming removed 4 bases from V and 5 bases from J, with 17 bases in between. The CDR3 covers 15 residues. Germline values: CDR1 SGHRS, CDR2 YFSETQ. In DNA form, the CDR3 reads TGCGCCAGCAGCCCCCAAGCGTCCTTGAGAGATACGCAGTATTTT. The encoded protein is CASSPQASLRDTQYF.

This rearrangement joins TRBV7-2 to TRBJ1-3; D not certain. V gave up 1 base and J gave up 2 bases, with 9 bases separating them. Per the germline V gene, CDR1 is SGHTA and CDR2 is FQGNSA. CDR3 length: 15 residues. For the CDR3, the DNA is TGTGCCAGCAGCTTAGACGGCAGAACTGGAAACACCATATATTTT. Protein: CASSLDGRTGNTIYF.

This clone was detected only a few times. Within the sample, other DNA sequences also encode this same CDR3. This sequence joins TRBV11-2 and TRBJ2-7; possibly TRBD2 for D (5 bases). Germline lookup yields CDR1 SGHAT and CDR2 FQNNGV. The CDR3 length is 13 residues. V lost 1 base, J lost 5 bases, and 9 bases lay in between. CDR3 sequence: CASSLGGPNEQYF. The CDR3 nucleotides are TGTGCCAGCAGCTTAGGAGGGCCAAACGAGCAGTACTTC. Looking up the rest from reference TRBV11-2 and TRBJ2-7 gives the full variable domain: EAGVAQSPRYKIIEKRQSVAFWCNPISGHATLYWYQQILGQGPKLLIQFQNNGVVDDSQLPKDRFSAERLKGVDSTLKIQPAKLEDSAVYLCASSLGGPNEQYFGPGTRLTVT.

The chain couples TRBV18 to TRBJ1-1; D unresolved. Germline values: CDR1 KGHSH, CDR2 LQKENI. V shed 0 bases and J shed 4 bases, with 15 bases lying between them. The CDR3 has 16 residues. CDR3: CASSPPERERGTEAFF. The CDR3 DNA reads as TGTGCCAGCTCACCACCGGAAAGGGAACGCGGCACTGAAGCTTTCTTT. The variable domain in full, with the rest retrieved from reference TRBV18 and TRBJ1-1, is NAGVMQNPRHLVRRRGQEARLRCSPMKGHSHVYWYRQLPEEGLKFMVYLQKENIIDESGMPKERFSAEFPKEGPSILRIQQVVRGDSAAYFCASSPPERERGTEAFFGQGTRLTVV.